Listed here is a single T cell receptor (beta chain). Amplified TCR beta CDR3 regions were obtained using RNA transcripts as template. HTBI-primed RT-PCR formed the first round, and a multiplex PCR formed the second. MiXCR was run by TCRdb on the multiplex PCR reads, yielding one entry per CDR3 protein. The sample contains some 750,000 distinct CDR3 sequences, roughly two fifths of which appear only once. Every ophthalmopathy donor presented moderate-to-severe activity, CAS ≥3, NOSPECS ≥4 and duration under 3 months. As the starting material, roughly 9.8 ml of fresh peripheral blood yielded the PBMCs. The data were obtained in a study of Graves' ophthalmopathy and Graves' hyperthyroidism. The origin of this receptor is an adult man with Graves' ophthalmopathy. Input material: peripheral blood.

CDR3 protein: CAISDGQGDYGYTF. Written as DNA, the CDR3 is TGTGCCATCAGTGACGGGCAGGGTGACTATGGCTACACCTTC. This chain uses TRBV10-3 with TRBJ1-2, with D possibly TRBD1 on 5 matching bases. Trimming took off 3 bases at V and 3 bases at J, with 11 bases between the two ends. Germline CDR1 and CDR2: ENHRY and SYGVKD. The CDR3 is made up of 14 amino acids.